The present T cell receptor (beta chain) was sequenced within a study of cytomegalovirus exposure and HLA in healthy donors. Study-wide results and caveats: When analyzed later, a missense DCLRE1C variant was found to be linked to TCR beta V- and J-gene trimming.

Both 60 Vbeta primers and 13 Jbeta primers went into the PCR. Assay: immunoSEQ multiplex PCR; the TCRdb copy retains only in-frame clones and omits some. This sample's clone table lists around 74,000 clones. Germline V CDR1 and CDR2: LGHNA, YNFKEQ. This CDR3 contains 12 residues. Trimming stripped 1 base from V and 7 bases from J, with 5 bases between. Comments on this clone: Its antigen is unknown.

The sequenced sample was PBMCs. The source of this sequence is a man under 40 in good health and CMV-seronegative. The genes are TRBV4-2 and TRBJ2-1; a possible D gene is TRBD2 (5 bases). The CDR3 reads CASSQAGNEQFF. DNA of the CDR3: TGTGCCAGCAGCCAAGCGGGAAATGAGCAGTTCTTC.